This T cell receptor (beta chain) was identified during a study of shared clonotypes between healthy human individuals. Study-wide background: The cohort comprised a couple of women and a few men. Their ages spanned 18 to 49 years. Each donor's CD4 naive and CD4 memory cells filled three plates apiece, CD8 naive two, and CD8 memory one.

Some clones are missing from TCRdb's copy, which holds only in-frame ones; the method was immunoSEQ multiplex PCR. Found here are about 730,000 clones, just under 75% of them singletons; the top ten hold over 1.5%. The table lists this clone with a few counts. Its antigen is unknown. Findings and caveats of the study: Clonotype sharing levels among donors were expected to vary with sequencing depth.

The split of CD4+ cells yielded CD45RA+ naive and CD45RA-negative memory subsets. Sequences were obtained from memory CD4+ T cells sorted from blood. Subset indicated: CD45RA-negative fraction. The receptor comes from a woman aged 25 to 39 in good health.

CDR3 protein: CASSSLLETQYF. Here the CDR3 DNA reads TGTGCCAGCAGCTCCTTACTAGAGACCCAGTACTTC. This chain joins TRBV7-2 and TRBJ2-5, with unresolved D. Germline V gives CDR1 SGHTA, CDR2 FQGNSA. V was cut by 4 bases and J by 4 bases, with 7 bases left in between. The CDR3 covers 12 residues.